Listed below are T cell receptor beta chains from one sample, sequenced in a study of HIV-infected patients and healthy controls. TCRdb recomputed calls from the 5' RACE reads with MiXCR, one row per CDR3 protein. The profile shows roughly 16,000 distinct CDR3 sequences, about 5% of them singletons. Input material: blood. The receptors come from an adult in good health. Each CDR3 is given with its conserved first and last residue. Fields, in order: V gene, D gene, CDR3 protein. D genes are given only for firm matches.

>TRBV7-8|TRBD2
CASSSLAGGADTQYF
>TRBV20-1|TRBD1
CSARRQGAGTDTQYF
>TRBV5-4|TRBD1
CASRSTGTDTQYF
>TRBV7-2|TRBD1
CASSLVGTGSTDTQYF
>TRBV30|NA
CAWSVLGTNQPQHF
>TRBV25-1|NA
CASSDPTTHSNQPQHF
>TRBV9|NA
CASSVRGSGHEGTQYF
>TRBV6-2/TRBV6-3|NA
CASSSGRASTDTQYF
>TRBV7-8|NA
CASSLVQDTEAFF
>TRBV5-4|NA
CASSWDRTSTDTQYF
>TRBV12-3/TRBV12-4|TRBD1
CASSPGTGRTGELFF
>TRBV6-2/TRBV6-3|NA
CASRRESTGELFF
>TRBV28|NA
CASSQWTEQFF
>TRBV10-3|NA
CAIREGGAPGYTF
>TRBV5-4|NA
CASSLVGSHWSEQYF